A selection of T cell receptor beta chains follows, all from one sample in a study of blood T cell repertoires in COVID-19. Here immunoSEQ multiplex PCR was the method, and the copy in TCRdb shows in-frame clones only, minus some. Here the sample spans about 200,000 clones, over 80% being singletons. Sequenced material: peripheral blood. The source of these receptors is a man aged 35 to 55 with acute or convalescent COVID-19. The CDR3 runs from the conserved cysteine through the conserved F or W. D genes are given only for firm matches. Part of the rows lack a size; the others show once, few, many or a class for expanded clones.

d_gene	abundance	j_gene	v_gene	CDR3nt	CDR3aa
TRBD2	.	TRBJ2-2	TRBV6-2/TRBV6-3	TGTGCCAGCAGTTATCCGGGACTAGCGGGAGGGGCGCCTGTGAACACCGGGGAGCTGTTTTTT	CASSYPGLAGGAPVNTGELFF
.	.	TRBJ2-7	TRBV27	TGTGCCAGCAGTTTTACTAGCTGTTTCGAGCAGTACTTC	CASSFTSCFEQYF
.	once	TRBJ2-1	TRBV24-1	TGTGCCACCAGTGATGGGGGGTACAATGAGCAGTTCTTC	CATSDGGYNEQFF
TRBD2	.	TRBJ2-3	TRBV30	TGTGCCTGGAGCTTCCCCAGCGGGAGAGGCACAGATACGCAGTATTTT	CAWSFPSGRGTDTQYF
TRBD1	.	TRBJ1-1	TRBV4-2	TGTGCCAGCAGCCAAGCAGGGGGGTCGCGCACTGAAGCTTTCTTT	CASSQAGGSRTEAFF
.	.	TRBJ1-2	TRBV5-6	TGTGCCAGCAGTTTCGACTACTGGGGCTACACCTTC	CASSFDYWGYTF
.	few	TRBJ2-3	TRBV5-4	TGTGCCAGCAGCTTTAAGGAGACGGCCAGCACAGATACGCAGTATTTT	CASSFKETASTDTQYF
.	.	TRBJ2-7	TRBV7-2	TGTGCCAGCAGCTTATACGAAGCCGACGAGCAGTACTTC	CASSLYEADEQYF
TRBD2	few	TRBJ2-1	TRBV6-5	TGTGCCAGCAGTACTAGCGGGAGTATTGGAGAGCAGTTCTTC	CASSTSGSIGEQFF
.	.	TRBJ2-5	TRBV12-3/TRBV12-4	TGTGCCAGCAGTTTACTGGAGCAAGAGACCCAGTACTTC	CASSLLEQETQYF
TRBD1	.	TRBJ2-5	TRBV29-1	TGCAGCGCAGGACAGGGGTATGGAGAGACCCAGTACTTC	CSAGQGYGETQYF
.	once	TRBJ1-5	TRBV5-8	TGTGCCAGCAGCCCCACAGGGTTTAGCAATCAGCCCCAGCATTTT	CASSPTGFSNQPQHF